These T cell receptor beta chains were read from a single sample in a study of T cells expressing NK-cell markers. TCRdb reprocessed the 5' RACE reads, with one entry per CDR3 protein and no DNA. Recorded here are 500,000 to 700,000 distinct CDR3 sequences; the top ten clones represent under 4.5%. Input material: blood T cells: a sorted CD56 or NKG2C T cell subset, CD4+ or CD8+ T cells, or bulk PBMC T cells (not recorded which). These receptors all stem from a man aged 18 to 30 in good health. Each CDR3 is given with its conserved first and last residue.

>TRBV20-1|TRBJ2-4
CSAGDRGPANIQYF
>TRBV7-3|TRBJ2-1
CASSPSLATYNEQFF
>TRBV2|TRBJ2-7
CASSENGWGVTYEQYF
>TRBV14|TRBJ2-3
CASSPTGSGDTQYF
>TRBV3-1|TRBJ1-2
CASSQGTGLHGYTF
>TRBV20-1|TRBJ2-1
CSAERTASSYNEQFF
>TRBV6-2/TRBV6-3|TRBJ2-3
CASSQDRAVPTDTQYF
>TRBV12-3/TRBV12-4|TRBJ2-2
CASSITGGLSGELFF
>TRBV27|TRBJ2-7
CASSLGGRYEQYF
>TRBV11-2|TRBJ2-3
CASSSRAVGGPADTQYF
>TRBV6-4|TRBJ2-1
CASSNRGLGTSGSYSEQFF
>TRBV20-1|TRBJ2-7
CSAKGLAGILNEQYF
>TRBV7-2|TRBJ2-3
CASRINANTQYF
>TRBV11-2|TRBJ2-2
CASSFLMTSGNTGELFF
>TRBV6-1|TRBJ1-5
CASSGTGHQNQPQHF
>TRBV7-9|TRBJ2-7
CASSLDPDGEQYF
>TRBV12-3/TRBV12-4|TRBJ2-1
CASSTGQDYNEQFF
>TRBV5-1|TRBJ2-7
CASSLVGFSSGGNDYEQYF
>TRBV20-1|TRBJ2-1
CSAREAAVRFF
>TRBV10-3|TRBJ1-1
CAITRPGEGLNTEAFF
>TRBV11-3|TRBJ2-1
CASSPASGSVEQFF
>TRBV7-2|TRBJ2-7
CASSLAPGGEYEQYF
>TRBV3-1|TRBJ1-1
CASSQVSGGAGSFF
>TRBV5-1|TRBJ2-3
CASSLYGASTDTQYF
>TRBV27|TRBJ2-1
CASNESGTSGNEQFF
>TRBV12-3/TRBV12-4|TRBJ2-3
CASSPGGGQYF
>TRBV10-3|TRBJ2-1
CAISTGDDNEQFF
>TRBV12-3/TRBV12-4|TRBJ2-5
CASSKTKTGETQYF
>TRBV20-1|TRBJ2-3
CSAPGGLAERSTDTQYF
>TRBV7-7|TRBJ2-5
CASSLGLLEEETQYF
>TRBV3-1|TRBJ2-7
CASSPGQGYDEQYF
>TRBV3-1|TRBJ2-1
CASSQVTRYNEQFF
>TRBV7-9|TRBJ1-6
CASSPANQGSPLHF
>TRBV12-3/TRBV12-4|TRBJ2-2
CASSLKGTGMYTGELFF
>TRBV6-1|TRBJ2-6
CASTKRGASGANVLTF
>TRBV9|TRBJ2-7
CASSATGDPGNEQYF
>TRBV7-2|TRBJ1-1
CASSLAGWGGTEAFF
>TRBV9|TRBJ2-1
CASSVQGMLSYNEQFF
>TRBV20-1|TRBJ2-3
CSAPVLAGTDTQYF
>TRBV12-3/TRBV12-4|TRBJ1-4
CASSPTGLEKLFF
>TRBV15|TRBJ2-4
CATSSRQGFPKNIQYF
>TRBV20-1|TRBJ2-1
CSAGRGLYEQFF
>TRBV3-1|TRBJ1-4
CASSQGLRVEKLFF
>TRBV19|TRBJ2-7
CASSADLGVYEQYF
>TRBV21-1|TRBJ1-5
CASSIRDRERSGNQPQHF
>TRBV12-3/TRBV12-4|TRBJ2-5
CASSLRGPKVQTQYF
>TRBV7-9|TRBJ1-1
CASSSAGGTPRIAFF
>TRBV29-1|TRBJ2-4
CSGADRAKNIQYF
>TRBV18|TRBJ1-6
CASSPSGSPLHF
>TRBV4-3|TRBJ2-1
CASSLGGASRSNEQFF
>TRBV5-6|TRBJ2-2
CASSLVGGVHTGELFF
>TRBV4-2|TRBJ2-7
CASSQIGVPGLAGGSYEQYF
>TRBV3-1|TRBJ1-4
CASSQSGQGHEKLFF
>TRBV20-1|TRBJ2-3
CSARIRREQYF
>TRBV28|TRBJ2-6
CASSPLMGQPSSSGANVLTF